Each of the 14 T cell receptor beta chains below was sequenced from the same sample in a study of identical twins. TCRdb recomputed calls from the 5' RACE reads with MiXCR, one row per CDR3 protein. The data contain 400,000 to 650,000 distinct CDR3 sequences, 20% to 25% of them singletons. These records were also assigned to another study, of T cells expressing NK-cell markers.

Sequencing was carried out using CD4+ T cells sorted from blood. Receptor source: a woman under 30 in good health.

The chain recombines TRBV20-1 with TRBJ1-1; 9 bases are a match to TRBD1. Trimming removed 3 bases from V and 4 bases from J; junction bases left unmatched: 6. The CDR3 has 14 residues. Germline-derived CDR1 and CDR2 are DFQATT and SNEGSKA (reference sequence). The CDR3 spells CSASLGTGSTEAFF. The CDR3 DNA reads TGCAGTGCTAGTCTTGGGACAGGGAGCACTGAAGCTTTCTTT.

This clonotype has more than one count but fewer than ten. In DNA, the CDR3 is TGCAGTGCTCCCACCACGGATATCAAGGAAGCTTTCTTT. It codes for CSAPTTDIKEAFF. V is TRBV20-1 and J is TRBJ1-1; D not resolved. The CDR3 spans 13 residues. CDR1 and CDR2 from the germline V gene are DFQATT and SNEGSKA (reference sequence). Trimming left V 5 bases short and J 8 bases short, with 18 bases between.

This clonotype was detected only a few times. The rearrangement links TRBV6-2 or TRBV6-3 to TRBJ2-1, with 11 bases lining up with TRBD2. From germline, CDR1 is MNHEY and CDR2 SVGEGT. The CDR3 has 16 amino acids. With 6 bases clipped from V and 3 bases from J, the junction kept 7 bases outside the gene matches. Here the CDR3 DNA reads TGTGCCAGCAGGGGGACTAGCGGAGCTAACTACAATGAGCAGTTCTTC. It yields the protein CASRGTSGANYNEQFF.

The genes are TRBV3-1 and TRBJ2-7, with unresolved D. The CDR3 runs to 12 residues. V shed 1 base and J shed 5 bases, with 6 bases lying between them. The germline V gene has CDR1 LGHDT and CDR2 YNNKEL (reference sequence). The CDR3 sequence is CASSQVADEQYF. The CDR3 bases are TGTGCCAGCAGCCAAGTCGCGGACGAGCAGTACTTC.

The V and J genes are TRBV9 and TRBJ2-3; D is uncertain. The CDR3 spans 14 residues. Trimming took off 3 bases at V and 1 base at J, with 9 bases between the two ends. Germline CDR1 is SGDLS and CDR2 is YYNGEE. CDR3 loop: CASSAYRGTDTQYF. As DNA, the CDR3 is TGTGCCAGCAGCGCGTATAGGGGCACAGATACGCAGTATTTT.

This clonotype was counted a few times. The CDR3, as DNA: TGTGCCAGCAGCACCACAGGGGGGAAGACTGAAGCTTTCTTT. This encodes CASSTTGGKTEAFF. This sequence joins TRBV5-4 and TRBJ1-1, with 8 positions matching TRBD1. The CDR3 spans 14 residues. The trim removed 4 bases at V and 5 bases at J, leaving 7 bases unmatched. Germline CDR1 is SGHNT and CDR2 is YYREEE (reference sequence).

V usage is TRBV5-1 and J usage is TRBJ2-7, with D maybe TRBD1 (6 bases). The CDR3 runs to 14 residues. Trimming left V 3 bases short and J 2 bases short, with 12 bases between. CDR1 and CDR2 from the germline V gene are SGHRS and YFSETQ. CDR3 region: CASSSRDNTYEQYF. The CDR3 DNA sequence: TGCGCCAGCAGCTCCCGGGACAACACCTACGAGCAGTACTTC.

The chain combines TRBV20-1 with TRBJ2-1; D is possibly TRBD2 (6 bases). Germline CDR1 and CDR2: DFQATT and SNEGSKA (reference sequence). This CDR3 has 14 amino acids. V was clipped by 3 bases and J by 4 bases, with 13 bases between them. The chain's CDR3 is CSASRLGPYNEQFF. CDR3 nucleotides: TGCAGTGCTAGTAGACTAGGCCCATACAATGAGCAGTTCTTC.

The chain couples TRBV11-2 to TRBJ2-1; 9 bases line up with TRBD2. J gave up 4 bases and V 6 bases, and 7 bases lay outside the gene matches. The CDR3 has 15 residues. The germline V gene has CDR1 SGHAT and CDR2 FQNNGV. The CDR3 spells CASRDIAGAYNEQFF. The CDR3 DNA is TGTGCCAGCAGGGATATAGCGGGAGCGTACAATGAGCAGTTCTTC.

This clonotype was picked up a small number of times. In nucleotides, the CDR3 is TGTGCCAGCAGCCCACAGGGGGTCGACTATGGCTACACCTTC. It specifies CASSPQGVDYGYTF. The genes are TRBV7-9 and TRBJ1-2, with 8 nucleotides matching TRBD1. Germline V lookup: CDR1 SEHNR, CDR2 FQNEAQ (reference sequence). CDR3 length equals 14 residues. V lost 5 bases and J lost 3; bases outside the gene matches: 5.

At least ten counts were recorded for this clonotype. The chain combines TRBV7-9 with TRBJ2-5; D unclear. CDR3 size: 11 residues. Trimming took 5 bases from V and 5 from J, leaving 6 bases between them. Looked up from germline, CDR1 is SEHNR and CDR2 is FQNEAQ (reference sequence). CDR3 amino acids: CASSEYETQYF. For the CDR3, the DNA is TGTGCCAGCAGCGAATACGAGACCCAGTACTTC. Using reference TRBV7-9 and TRBJ2-5 for the parts outside the CDR3, the full variable domain is DTGVSQNPRHKITKRGQNVTFRCDPISEHNRLYWYRQTLGQGPEFLTYFQNEAQLEKSRLLSDRFSAERPKGSFSTLEIQRTEQGDSAMYLCASSEYETQYFGPGTRLLVL.

V and J are TRBV20-1 and TRBJ2-7, with D tentatively TRBD1 or TRBD2 (5 bases each). The germline V and J ends were trimmed by 5 bases and 0 bases, with 17 bases remaining between them. CDR1 and CDR2 from the germline V gene are DFQATT and SNEGSKA (reference sequence). CDR3 length: 15 residues. CDR3 protein: CSAAPGRSTSYEQYF. CDR3 DNA sequence: TGCAGTGCTGCTCCGGGGCGATCGACCTCCTACGAGCAGTACTTC.

This rearrangement joins TRBV18 to TRBJ2-7; maybe TRBD1 (5 bases). The V and J ends lost 3 bases and 4 bases respectively, with 13 bases between them. This CDR3 contains 14 residues. Germline assignment: CDR1 KGHSH and CDR2 LQKENI. CDR3 nucleotides: TGTGCCAGCTCACCCCCGACAGAACCGTACGAGCAGTACTTC. Its translation: CASSPPTEPYEQYF.

This clonotype was observed a few times. This rearrangement joins TRBV7-2 to TRBJ2-4; D remains unclear. CDR1 is SGHTA and CDR2 is FQGNSA in the germline V gene. CDR3 length equals 15 residues. V was pared by 0 bases and J by 6 bases, with 12 bases between. The CDR3 region has the DNA TGTGCCAGCAGCTTAGCCCGGAGTCGCGTAAACATTCAGTACTTC. This sequence encodes CASSLARSRVNIQYF.